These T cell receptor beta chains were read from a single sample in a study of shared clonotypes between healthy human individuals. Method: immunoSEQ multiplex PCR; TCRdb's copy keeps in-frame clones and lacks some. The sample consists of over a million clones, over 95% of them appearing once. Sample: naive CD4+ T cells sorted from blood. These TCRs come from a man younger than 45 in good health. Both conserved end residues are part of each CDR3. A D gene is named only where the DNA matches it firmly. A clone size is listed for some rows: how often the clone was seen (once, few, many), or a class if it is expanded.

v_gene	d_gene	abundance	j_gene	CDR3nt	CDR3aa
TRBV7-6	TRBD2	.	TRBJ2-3	TGTGCCAGCAGCTTAGGATCGGGGGGAAACACAGATACGCAGTATTTT	CASSLGSGGNTDTQYF
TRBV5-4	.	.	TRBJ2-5	TGTGCCAGCAGCTTGGGGCGGTTGGAGACCCAGTACTTC	CASSLGRLETQYF
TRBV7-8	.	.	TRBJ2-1	TGTGCCAGCAGCTTAATAGCGGCTTCCTACAATGAGCAGTTCTTC	CASSLIAASYNEQFF
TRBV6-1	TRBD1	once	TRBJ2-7	TGTGCCAGCAGTATACACCGGGACAGCGAGCAGTACTTC	CASSIHRDSEQYF
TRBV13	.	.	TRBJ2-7	TGTGCCAGCAGCTCCCTTAGGGGATCCTACGAGCAGTACTTC	CASSSLRGSYEQYF
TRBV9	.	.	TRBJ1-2	TGTGCCAGCAGCGTAGCTGAGGAGGGGTTATATGGCTACACCTTC	CASSVAEEGLYGYTF
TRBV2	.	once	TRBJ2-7	TGTGCCAGCAGTCAACTAGATTTCGAGCAGTACTTC	CASSQLDFEQYF
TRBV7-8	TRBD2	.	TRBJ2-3	TGTGCCAGCAGCTCGGGACTAGCGGGAGGCGATACGCAGTATTTT	CASSSGLAGGDTQYF
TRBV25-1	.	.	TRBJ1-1	TGTGCCAGCAGTCCACAGGACAGATCCCAAGCTTTCTTT	CASSPQDRSQAFF
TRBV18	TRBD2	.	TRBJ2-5	TGTGCCAGCTCACCGCCCGGGACTAGCATGCAAGAGACCCAGTACTTC	CASSPPGTSMQETQYF
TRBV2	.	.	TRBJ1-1	TGTGCCAGCAGTTTGGACAGCAAGAACACTGAAGCTTTCTTT	CASSLDSKNTEAFF
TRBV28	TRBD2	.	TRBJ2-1	TGTGCCAGCAGCCCCCGAGGACTAGCGGGAGATGAGCAGTTCTTC	CASSPRGLAGDEQFF
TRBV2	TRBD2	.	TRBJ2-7	TGTGCCAGCCTCGGACTAGCGGGAATCTACGAGCAGTACTTC	CASLGLAGIYEQYF
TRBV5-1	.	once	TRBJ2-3	TGCGCCAGCAGAAGATTAGCGGTCACAGATACGCAGTATTTT	CASRRLAVTDTQYF
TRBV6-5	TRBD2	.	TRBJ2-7	TGTGCCAGCAGTCCCCGTTTTAGCGGGATTTACGAGCAGTACTTC	CASSPRFSGIYEQYF
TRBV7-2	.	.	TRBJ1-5	TGTGCCAGCAGCTTAGTAGGATTAAATCAGCCCCAGCATTTT	CASSLVGLNQPQHF
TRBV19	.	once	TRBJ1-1	TGTGCCAGTAGTTACATCGGGAACACTGAAGCTTTCTTT	CASSYIGNTEAFF
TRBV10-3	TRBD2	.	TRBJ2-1	TGTGCCATCTCGCGGAGGACTAGCGGGGTGAATGAGCAGTTCTTC	CAISRRTSGVNEQFF
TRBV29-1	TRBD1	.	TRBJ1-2	TGCAGCGTTGGCAAGGACAGGGGATACTATGGCTACACCTTC	CSVGKDRGYYGYTF
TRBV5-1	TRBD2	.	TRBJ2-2	TGCGCCAGCAGCCCAACCGGTCCTGGACTAGCGGGGTTCGCGAACACCGGGGAGCTGTTTTTT	CASSPTGPGLAGFANTGELFF
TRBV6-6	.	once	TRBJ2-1	TGTGCCAGCAGTTGGGGTCGAGGAACGTACAATGAGCAGTTCTTC	CASSWGRGTYNEQFF
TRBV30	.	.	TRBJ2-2	TGTGCCTGGAGTAGACAGCCCACCGGGGAGCTGTTTTTT	CAWSRQPTGELFF
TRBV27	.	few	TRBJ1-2	TGTGCCAGCAGTCCATCAAACCTCTATGGCTACACCTTC	CASSPSNLYGYTF
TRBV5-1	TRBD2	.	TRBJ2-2	TGCGCCAGCAGCTTGGCTGTTCTTGCGGGAGGGGGGGACACCGGGGAGCTGTTTTTT	CASSLAVLAGGGDTGELFF
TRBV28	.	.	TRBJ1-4	TGTGCCAGCAGTTTTCGGACAGAACTGTTTTTT	CASSFRTELFF
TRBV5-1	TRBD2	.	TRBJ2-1	TGCGCCAGCAGCTCGGGACTAGCCTCCTACAATGAGCAGTTCTTC	CASSSGLASYNEQFF
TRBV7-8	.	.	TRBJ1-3	TGTGCCAGCAGCTCTTCCTGGAACACCATATATTTT	CASSSSWNTIYF
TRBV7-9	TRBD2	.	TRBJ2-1	TGTGCCAGCAGCTTAAGAGCGGGAGCTGGTGAGCAGTTCTTC	CASSLRAGAGEQFF
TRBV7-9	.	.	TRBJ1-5	TGTGCCAGCAGCTTGGGGACGGCTTTTAATCAGCCCCAGCATTTT	CASSLGTAFNQPQHF
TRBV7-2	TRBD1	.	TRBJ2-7	TGTGCCAGCAGCCCAAAGGGGACAGGACCCCGGAGGGAGCAGTACTTC	CASSPKGTGPRREQYF
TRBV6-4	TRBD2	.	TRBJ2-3	TGTGCCAGCAGTGTGGTAGCGGGCCCAGATACGCAGTATTTT	CASSVVAGPDTQYF
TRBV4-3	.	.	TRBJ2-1	TGCGCCAGCACCCAAGATACAGGGTTGAATGAGCAGTTCTTC	CASTQDTGLNEQFF
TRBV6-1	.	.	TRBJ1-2	TGTGCCAGCAGTGGACAGTACTATGGCTACACCTTC	CASSGQYYGYTF
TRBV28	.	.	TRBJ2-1	TGTGCCAGCAGTTCCCAACCGGGAGCCTACAATGAGCAGTTCTTC	CASSSQPGAYNEQFF
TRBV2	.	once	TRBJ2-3	TGTGCCAGCAGTGAAGCGCCTCCGGGACACCCTTTT	CASSEAPPGHPF
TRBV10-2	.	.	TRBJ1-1	TGCGCCAGCAACAACGTCCGGGGTCGGGTCACTGAAGCTTTCTTT	CASNNVRGRVTEAFF
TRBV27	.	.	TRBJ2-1	TGTGCCAGCAGGTTATCCCCCGGGTTCTTC	CASRLSPGFF
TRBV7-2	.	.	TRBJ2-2	TGTGCCAGCAGCCTAATGGGGGGCGGGGCCACCGGGGAGCTGTTTTTT	CASSLMGGGATGELFF
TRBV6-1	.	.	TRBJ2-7	TGTGCCAGCAGTAAGGGGCGATACGAGCAGTACTTC	CASSKGRYEQYF
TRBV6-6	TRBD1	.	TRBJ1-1	TGTGCCAGCAGAGGGACAGGTATTTTTGACACTGAAGCTTTCTTT	CASRGTGIFDTEAFF
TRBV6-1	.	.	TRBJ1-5	TGTGCCAGCAAGAGGGACATAAATAGCAATCAGCCCCAGCATTTT	CASKRDINSNQPQHF
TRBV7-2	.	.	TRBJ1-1	TGTGCCAGCAGGCGGGACGGAAATATGAACACTGAAGCTTTCTTT	CASRRDGNMNTEAFF
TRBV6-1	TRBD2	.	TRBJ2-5	TGTGCCAGCAGTTCCCGGACTAGCCTGACCCAGTACTTC	CASSSRTSLTQYF